This TCR beta chain was observed in a study of vaccination and CD4 T cells after COVID-19. Study as a whole: The post-COVID samples were taken a median about three months after diagnosis, anywhere from 35 to 161.

Treatment described: 10-day PBMC culture with coronavirus spike peptide pools or control peptides (ViraFEST assay). Ahead of the COVID-19 pandemic (2011-2018), the CD4+ T cells of the unexposed donor were collected. Using peptide pools, antigen-specific T cells were expanded in ViraFEST before TCRs were sequenced. The table lists this clonotype with a few counts. Its cognate antigen is unknown. Germline values: CDR1 SEHNR, CDR2 FQNEAQ (reference sequence). Trimming removed 3 bases from V and 0 bases from J, with 12 bases in between. This CDR3 contains 16 residues. The Oncomine TCR Beta short-read assay was what sequenced the DNA obtained from cultured CD4+ T cells. MiXCR, run by TCRdb on the PCR reads, gives a single entry per CDR3 protein. The sample records roughly 2,500 distinct CDR3 sequences, around 24% being singletons.

The sequence was obtained from a human donor in good health. Sequencing input: CD4+ T cells from blood, cultured in vitro. The chain uses TRBV7-9 and TRBJ1-3, with D hard to call. DNA for the CDR3: TGTGCCAGCAGCTTTCAAAAGGGAGGCTCTGGAAACACCATATATTTT. Translating gives CASSFQKGGSGNTIYF.